These 21 T cell receptor beta chains were sequenced from one sample in a study of cytomegalovirus exposure and HLA in healthy donors. PCR primers comprised 60 Vbeta and 13 Jbeta primers. Some clones are missing from TCRdb's copy, which holds only in-frame ones; the method was immunoSEQ multiplex PCR. The sample shows 140,000 to 150,000 clones, 70% of them seen only once. Sequences were obtained from PBMCs. The source is a woman aged 55-70 years in good health and CMV-seropositive.

The rearrangement uses TRBV12-5 and TRBJ2-2; 7 bases line up with TRBD2. The CDR3 extends over 13 amino acids. In germline, CDR1 is LGHNT, CDR2 FRNRAP. The V gene end was trimmed by 4 bases and the J gene end by 8 bases; junction bases not matched to a gene: 4. The CDR3 loop is CASGWTRVGELFF. Here the CDR3 DNA reads TGTGCTAGTGGTTGGACTAGGGTTGGGGAGCTGTTTTTT.

The chain employs TRBV27 and TRBJ2-2, with 8 nucleotides matching TRBD2. Losses at the gene ends were 2 bases for V and 6 bases for J; bases not matched to a gene: 5. CDR1 and CDR2 (germline): MNHEY, SMNVEV (reference sequence). The CDR3 runs to 15 residues. This chain's CDR3 is CASSLGSGIAGELFF. CDR3 coding DNA: TGTGCCAGCAGTTTAGGTAGCGGGATTGCCGGGGAGCTGTTTTTT.

This chain joins TRBV19 and TRBJ1-5; perhaps TRBD1 as D (6 bases). From germline, CDR1 is LNHDA and CDR2 SQIVND (reference sequence). V lost 1 base to trimming and J lost 3 bases, with 13 bases between them. The CDR3 length is 16 residues. The CDR3 loop is CASSIGARGDNQPQHF. The DNA of the CDR3 is TGTGCCAGTAGTATAGGGGCCAGGGGAGACAATCAGCCCCAGCATTTT. The whole variable domain, filled in from reference TRBV19 and TRBJ1-5, reads DGGITQSPKYLFRKEGQNVTLSCEQNLNHDAMYWYRQDPGQGLRLIYYSQIVNDFQKGDIAEGYSVSREKKESFPLTVTSAQKNPTAFYLCASSIGARGDNQPQHFGDGTRLSIL.

This chain links TRBV9 with TRBJ1-3; 7 nucleotides match TRBD1. From germline, CDR1 is SGDLS and CDR2 YYNGEE. The CDR3 is 16 amino acids. J was trimmed by 0 bases and V by 0 bases; bases with no gene match: 3. The CDR3 DNA is TGTGCCAGCAGCGTAGGGACAGGCCTCTCTGGAAACACCATATATTTT. Amino acids: CASSVGTGLSGNTIYF.

J is TRBJ1-2 and V is TRBV28; no clear D. This CDR3 has 12 residues. V was shortened by 6 bases and J by 8 bases, with 13 bases between the two germline ends. Per germline, CDR1 MDHEN and CDR2 SYDVKM. CDR3 residues: CASSRSQKGYTF. CDR3 nucleotide sequence: TGTGCCAGCAGCCGGTCTCAAAAGGGCTACACCTTC.

The chain combines TRBV5-1 with TRBJ2-1, with a possible D match to TRBD1 (7 bases). The germline V and J ends were trimmed by 5 bases and 7 bases, with 22 bases remaining between them. Germline CDR1 SGHRS, CDR2 YFSETQ. The CDR3 spans 16 residues. This CDR3 reads CASSDGGTDSGNEQFF. The DNA of the CDR3 is TGCGCCAGCAGTGACGGCGGGACAGATAGTGGTAATGAGCAGTTCTTC.

The chain recombines TRBV9 with TRBJ1-2; tentatively, D is TRBD1 (6 bases). V lost 4 bases and J lost 6, with 13 bases in between. This CDR3 has 13 residues. Looked up from germline, CDR1 is SGDLS and CDR2 is YYNGEE. CDR3 loop: CASSLQGHNGYTF. The CDR3 coding sequence is TGTGCCAGCAGCCTACAGGGTCACAATGGCTACACCTTC. The complete variable domain, with remaining parts taken from reference TRBV9 and TRBJ1-2, reads DSGVTQTPKHLITATGQRVTLRCSPRSGDLSVYWYQQSLDQGLQFLIQYYNGEERAKGNILERFSAQQFPDLHSELNLSSLELGDSALYFCASSLQGHNGYTFGSGTRLTVV.

The gene calls are TRBV28 and TRBJ1-2; D call uncertain. Deletions cut 11 bases from V and 2 bases from J, with 9 bases between. Germline V gives CDR1 MDHEN, CDR2 SYDVKM. The CDR3 spans 11 residues. Here the CDR3 reads CALRENYGYTF. The CDR3 coding sequence is TGTGCCCTCCGGGAGAACTATGGCTACACCTTC.

J is TRBJ1-4 and V is TRBV11-1, with D possibly being TRBD1 (5 bases). Looked up from germline, CDR1 is SGHAT and CDR2 is FQDESV (reference sequence). Trimming left V 3 bases short and J 3 bases short, with 11 bases between. The CDR3 extends over 15 amino acids. The CDR3 here is CASSFGGTSNEKLFF. Here the CDR3 DNA reads TGTGCCAGCAGCTTTGGGGGGACCTCTAATGAAAAACTGTTTTTT.

The chain is built from TRBV27 and TRBJ1-1, with D perhaps TRBD1 (6 bases). The CDR3 sequence is 12 residues long. CDR1 is MNHEY and CDR2 is SMNVEV in the germline V gene (reference sequence). V was shortened by 6 bases and J by 2 bases, with 7 bases between the two germline ends. Here the CDR3 DNA reads TGTGCCAGCAGACAGGGAAACACTGAAGCTTTCTTT. Its translation: CASRQGNTEAFF.

The rearrangement joins TRBV28 to TRBJ1-4; D is unclear. This CDR3 is 12 amino acids long. Per the germline V gene, CDR1 is MDHEN and CDR2 is SYDVKM. The V gene lost 7 bases and the J gene lost 5 bases, with 8 bases spanning the gap. The CDR3 loop is CASNFFNEKLFF. CDR3 sequence (DNA): TGTGCCAGCAATTTCTTCAATGAAAAACTGTTTTTT.

As DNA, the CDR3 is TGCGCCAGCAGCTCTGGACTAGCTGGGGAGCAGTTCTTC. Amino acid sequence: CASSSGLAGEQFF. This rearrangement joins TRBV5-1 to TRBJ2-1; 8 bases agree with TRBD2. Germline-derived CDR1 and CDR2 are SGHRS and YFSETQ. After removal of 3 bases from V and 10 bases from J, the junction contained 6 bases not matched to a gene. The CDR3 covers 13 residues.

The chain combines TRBV5-1 with TRBJ2-1; 10 bases fit TRBD2. The CDR3 is made up of 17 amino acids. Germline V gives CDR1 SGHRS, CDR2 YFSETQ. Trimming removed 1 base from V and 6 bases from J; junction bases left unmatched: 10. The CDR3 loop reads CASSLLAGGREVNEQFF. DNA for the CDR3: TGCGCCAGCAGCTTGTTAGCGGGAGGAAGAGAAGTCAATGAGCAGTTCTTC.

This chain links TRBV6-5 with TRBJ2-7, with D maybe TRBD1 (6 bases). V was trimmed by 6 bases and J by 2 bases, leaving 11 bases between them. Germline CDR1 MNHEY, CDR2 SVGAGI. The CDR3 loop spans 13 amino acids. CDR3 in amino acids: CASSRDIAYEQYF. CDR3 DNA sequence: TGTGCCAGCAGCCGGGACATCGCCTACGAGCAGTACTTC.

This clone showed up just a few times. This chain's CDR3 is CASSVQGGTSGANVLTF. As DNA, the CDR3 is TGTGCCAGCAGCGTCCAAGGCGGCACCTCTGGGGCCAACGTCCTGACTTTC. The rearrangement uses TRBV9 and TRBJ2-6; D remains unclear. CDR3 length: 17 amino acids. In germline, CDR1 is SGDLS, CDR2 YYNGEE. Trimming stripped 2 bases from V and 0 bases from J, with 12 bases between.

This clone occurred a few times. V is TRBV5-6 and J is TRBJ2-1, with a possible D match to TRBD1 (5 bases). V lost 4 bases and J lost 4, with 15 bases in between. The CDR3 sequence is 15 residues long. Germline assignment: CDR1 SGHDT and CDR2 YYEEEE. The CDR3 sequence is CASSRQIRQYNEQFF. The CDR3 nucleotides are TGTGCCAGCAGCCGTCAAATTCGACAGTACAATGAGCAGTTCTTC.

This chain uses TRBV19 with TRBJ1-1; D is unclear. The CDR3 totals 15 residues. V shed 5 bases and J shed 3 bases, with 16 bases lying between them. Per germline, CDR1 LNHDA and CDR2 SQIVND (reference sequence). This CDR3 reads CASSSPSGVDTEAFF. CDR3 DNA: TGTGCCAGTAGTTCCCCTTCGGGAGTTGACACTGAAGCTTTCTTT.

V usage is TRBV7-9 and J usage is TRBJ2-3; 9 bases are shared with TRBD1. Germline lookup yields CDR1 SEHNR and CDR2 FQNEAQ (reference sequence). The ends lost 5 bases at V and 1 base at J; junction bases unmatched: 7. There are 16 residues in the CDR3. The CDR3 here is CASSKGTGIGTDTQYF. CDR3 sequence (DNA): TGTGCCAGCAGCAAAGGGACAGGGATCGGCACAGATACGCAGTATTTT.

The chain couples TRBV2 to TRBJ1-4; 8 bases map to TRBD1. With 4 bases clipped from V and 8 bases from J, the junction kept 9 bases outside the gene matches. This CDR3 region has 15 residues. CDR1 is SNHLY and CDR2 is FYNNEI in the germline V gene. DNA of the CDR3: TGTGCCAGCAGTGTTTCCCAGGGGGCAGTGGAAAAACTGTTTTTT. This encodes CASSVSQGAVEKLFF. The variable domain in full, completed from reference TRBV2 and TRBJ1-4, reads EPEVTQTPSHQVTQMGQEVILRCVPISNHLYFYWYRQILGQKVEFLVSFYNNEISEKSEIFDDQFSVERPDGSNFTLKIRSTKLEDSAMYFCASSVSQGAVEKLFFGSGTQLSVL.

The V gene is TRBV18, the J gene TRBJ2-5; 9 nucleotides agree with TRBD1. Trimming took 1 base from V and 1 from J; bases not matched to a gene: 10. CDR1 is KGHSH, CDR2 LQKENI, per germline. The CDR3 has 18 amino acids. The CDR3 DNA reads TGTGCCAGCTCACCACGACAGGGGGGGCGTAGCCTCCAAGAGACCCAGTACTTC. It specifies CASSPRQGGRSLQETQYF.

The gene calls are TRBV6-6 and TRBJ2-1, with 12 positions matching TRBD2. CDR3 length: 13 residues. Germline trimming cut 10 bases from V and 7 bases from J; bases unmatched to any gene: 5. In germline, CDR1 is MNHNY, CDR2 SVGAGI (reference sequence). The CDR3 spells CAMRTSGKNEQFF. The CDR3 nucleotides are TGTGCCATGCGGACTAGCGGGAAGAATGAGCAGTTCTTC.